This T cell receptor beta chain was identified in a study of blood T cell repertoires in COVID-19. Seattle patient enrollment occurred during active infection, with longitudinal follow-up thereafter. J was trimmed by 8 bases and V by 4 bases; bases with no gene match: 11. Germline lookup yields CDR1 LGHDT and CDR2 YNNKEL (reference sequence). The length of the CDR3 is 16 residues. In the authors' workflow: Reference gene primer amplification gave estimated nucleated cell counts. Clones were read by immunoSEQ multiplex PCR, and TCRdb kept only the in-frame ones, dropping some. That table furnishes V, J and clone size, whereas the DNA furnished D and trimming. The top ten clones hold roughly 8% of a sample with some 250,000 clones, roughly 79% of them seen once.

The chain combines TRBV3-1 (or the pseudogene TRBV3-2) with TRBJ1-2; the match to TRBD1 covers 12 bases. The source material was peripheral blood. The TCR comes from a woman of 80 years or more with COVID-19, enrolled during active disease. The chain's CDR3 is CASSLKSGTGGRGYTF. The CDR3 coding sequence is TGTGCCAGCAGCCTTAAATCCGGGACAGGGGGCCGGGGCTACACCTTC.